Below, 3 T cell receptor beta chains from the same sample are listed, as sequenced in a study of OX40 agonist ivuxolimab in advanced cancers. Clones were read by immunoSEQ multiplex PCR, and TCRdb kept only the in-frame ones, dropping some. The profile shows 100,000 to 150,000 clones, around 93% of them singletons. The sequences come from CD4+ or CD8+ T cells sorted from blood, collected in a trial of the OX40 agonist ivuxolimab. The receptor source for this set is an adult with an advanced solid tumor such as melanoma, head and neck, liver or kidney cancer.

This chain links TRBV7-2 with TRBJ2-7, with D possibly TRBD1 on 5 matching bases. Germline V gene data show CDR1 as SGHTA and CDR2 as FQGNSA. The V gene lost 0 bases and the J gene lost 0 bases, with 6 bases spanning the gap. The CDR3 runs to 14 residues. The CDR3 reads CASSLADTSYEQYF. Here the CDR3 DNA reads TGTGCCAGCAGCTTAGCGGACACCTCCTACGAGCAGTACTTC.

V is TRBV7-9 and J is TRBJ2-3, with D uncertain. The CDR3 totals 12 residues. The germline V gene has CDR1 SEHNR and CDR2 FQNEAQ (reference sequence). V was trimmed by 5 bases and J by 0 bases, leaving 3 bases between them. CDR3 DNA sequence: TGTGCCAGCAGCAAGAGCACAGATACGCAGTATTTT. Protein: CASSKSTDTQYF.

J is TRBJ1-1 and V is TRBV18; D is unresolved. V dropped 5 bases and J dropped 3 bases, with 10 bases sitting between them. The CDR3 spans 13 residues. Germline-derived CDR1 and CDR2 are KGHSH and LQKENI. CDR3 in amino acids: CASSSGRDTEAFF. CDR3 sequence (DNA): TGTGCCAGCTCAAGTGGGCGGGACACTGAAGCTTTCTTT. Full variable domain (remainder filled in from reference TRBV18 and TRBJ1-1): NAGVMQNPRHLVRRRGQEARLRCSPMKGHSHVYWYRQLPEEGLKFMVYLQKENIIDESGMPKERFSAEFPKEGPSILRIQQVVRGDSAAYFCASSSGRDTEAFFGQGTRLTVV.